The clone carrying this T cell receptor beta chain was seen at least ten times. Its target is unknown. Germline V gene sequence: CDR1 SEHNR, CDR2 FQNEAQ (reference sequence). The CDR3 is made up of 17 amino acids. V lost 2 bases and J 5 bases, leaving 19 bases between the germline ends. These data belong to a study of T cell repertoires in cytomegalovirus infection. Study as a whole: CMV infection plus the matching HLA type was flagged by public TCR beta signatures. Overall study results and limits: Frequencies of public TCR beta families were cumulated, and this identified carriers of CMV plus the relevant HLA. HLA-C-restricted CMV clonotypes gave the most frequent clonotype in two of eight donors.

TCRdb recomputed calls from the reads with MiXCR, one row per CDR3 protein. The sample lists about 180,000 distinct CDR3 sequences, roughly 14% occurring once. Sample: PBMCs. This clonotype was obtained from a human donor in good health (CMV status not recorded). Some clones in this sample may be carry-over from other donors' samples. V usage is TRBV7-9 and J usage is TRBJ2-1; tentatively, D is TRBD1 or TRBD2 (5 bases each). The CDR3 protein is CASSLRGSGLGNNEQFF. The CDR3, as DNA: TGTGCCAGCAGCTTAAGGGGATCGGGATTAGGAAACAATGAGCAGTTCTTC.